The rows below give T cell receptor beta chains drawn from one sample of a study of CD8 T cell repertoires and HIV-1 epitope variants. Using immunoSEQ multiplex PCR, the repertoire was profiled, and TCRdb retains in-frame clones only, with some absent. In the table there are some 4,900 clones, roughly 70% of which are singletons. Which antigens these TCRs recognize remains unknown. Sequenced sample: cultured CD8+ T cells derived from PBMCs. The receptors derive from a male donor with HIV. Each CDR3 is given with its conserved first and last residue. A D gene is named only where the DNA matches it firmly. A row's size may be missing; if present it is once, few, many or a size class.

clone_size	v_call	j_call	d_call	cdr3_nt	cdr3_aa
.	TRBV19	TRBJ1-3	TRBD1	TGTGCCAGTATTGGGGCAGGGGGAGCCGTTTATGGAAACACCATATATTTT	CASIGAGGAVYGNTIYF
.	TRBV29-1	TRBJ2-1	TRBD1	TGCAGCGTTATCAGGACAGGGTTTAACTCCTACAATGAGCAGTTCTTC	CSVIRTGFNSYNEQFF
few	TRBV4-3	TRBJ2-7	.	TGCGCCAGCAGCCAAGAGGCGGACACGCTAATTTACGAGCAGTACTTC	CASSQEADTLIYEQYF
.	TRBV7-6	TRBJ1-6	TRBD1	TGTGCCAGCAGCTTAACCGACAGGGGTTCACCCCTCCACTTT	CASSLTDRGSPLHF
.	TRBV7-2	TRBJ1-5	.	TGTGCCAGCAGCTCGGAGGGCTATAGCAATCAGCCCCAGCATTTT	CASSSEGYSNQPQHF
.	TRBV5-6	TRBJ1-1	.	TGTGCCAGCAGCCCGGGGGGAGGGGACTCCACTGAAGCTTTCTTT	CASSPGGGDSTEAFF
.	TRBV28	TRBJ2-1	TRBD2	TGTGCCAGCACCACCGGGACTAGCATGGGCAATGAGCAGTTCTTC	CASTTGTSMGNEQFF
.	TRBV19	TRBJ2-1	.	TGTGCCAGCGGCCGGGGGTTAGATGAGCAGTTCTTC	CASGRGLDEQFF
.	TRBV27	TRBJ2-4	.	TGTGCCAGCAGTATCAGGGGTGGTCGGTACAACATTCAGTACTTC	CASSIRGGRYNIQYF
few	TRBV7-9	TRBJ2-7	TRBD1	TGTGCCAGCAGCCAGGGGACAGGGAGAGGTCGCGAGCAGTACTTC	CASSQGTGRGREQYF